These T cell receptor beta chains were read from a single sample in a study of CD8 T cells in ankylosing spondylitis. TCRdb processed the 5' RACE reads anew with MiXCR; each CDR3 protein has one entry. The sample contains about 130,000 distinct CDR3 sequences, approximately 7.3% of which appear only once. The sample consisted of blood, either unsorted or a sorted T cell fraction (not recorded which). The receptors derive from a female donor with ankylosing spondylitis or in good health (not recorded which). Both conserved end residues are part of each CDR3. The D gene is left open where the match is weak. Clone size appears in some rows only: once, few, many, or a class for an expanded clone.

D gene: TRBD2; V gene: TRBV12-3/TRBV12-4; clone size: .; J gene: TRBJ2-3; CDR3 protein: CASGSDGTSRDATQYF; CDR3 DNA: TGTGCCAGCGGCTCAGATGGGACTAGCCGGGACGCTACGCAGTATTTT
D gene: TRBD1; V gene: TRBV10-3; clone size: .; J gene: TRBJ1-2; CDR3 protein: CAIREGTASNYGYTF; CDR3 DNA: TGTGCCATCAGAGAAGGGACAGCGTCTAACTATGGCTACACCTTC
D gene: TRBD1; V gene: TRBV4-1; clone size: many; J gene: TRBJ2-5; CDR3 protein: CASSQRGQVEVGETQYF; CDR3 DNA: TGCGCCAGCAGCCAACGGGGACAGGTCGAAGTCGGGGAGACCCAGTACTTC
D gene: .; V gene: TRBV5-1; clone size: many; J gene: TRBJ2-3; CDR3 protein: CASSPPPLAASTDTQYF; CDR3 DNA: TGCGCCAGCAGCCCCCCGCCATTGGCAGCTAGCACAGATACGCAGTATTTT
D gene: TRBD2; V gene: TRBV6-2/TRBV6-3; clone size: many; J gene: TRBJ2-1; CDR3 protein: CASKKPGLAGGPYNEQFF; CDR3 DNA: TGTGCCAGCAAAAAGCCGGGACTAGCGGGGGGTCCCTACAATGAGCAGTTCTTC
D gene: TRBD1; V gene: TRBV7-2; clone size: .; J gene: TRBJ2-1; CDR3 protein: CASSYDRANEQFF; CDR3 DNA: TGTGCCAGCAGTTACGACAGGGCCAATGAGCAGTTCTTC
D gene: .; V gene: TRBV6-2/TRBV6-3; clone size: many; J gene: TRBJ1-1; CDR3 protein: CASSPTERLLNTEAFF; CDR3 DNA: TGTGCCAGCAGTCCGACAGAGCGATTATTGAACACTGAAGCTTTCTTT
D gene: .; V gene: TRBV12-3/TRBV12-4; clone size: many; J gene: TRBJ1-4; CDR3 protein: CASSLGWGNDEKLFF; CDR3 DNA: TGTGCCAGCAGTTTAGGATGGGGGAATGATGAAAAACTGTTTTTT
D gene: .; V gene: TRBV12-3/TRBV12-4; clone size: .; J gene: TRBJ2-7; CDR3 protein: CASREDLRHEQYF; CDR3 DNA: TGTGCCAGCAGGGAGGATTTGAGGCACGAGCAGTACTTC
D gene: .; V gene: TRBV7-6; clone size: many; J gene: TRBJ2-5; CDR3 protein: CASSPLGETQYF; CDR3 DNA: TGTGCCAGCAGCCCCCTGGGGGAGACCCAGTACTTC
D gene: .; V gene: TRBV15; clone size: .; J gene: TRBJ2-4; CDR3 protein: CATSRGTDGSYIQYF; CDR3 DNA: TGTGCCACCAGCAGAGGGACGGATGGGAGTTACATTCAGTACTTC
D gene: TRBD1; V gene: TRBV5-1; clone size: many; J gene: TRBJ1-1; CDR3 protein: CASSPGQGGKSTEAFF; CDR3 DNA: TGCGCCAGCAGCCCGGGACAGGGAGGGAAGAGCACTGAAGCTTTCTTT
D gene: TRBD2; V gene: TRBV7-2; clone size: many; J gene: TRBJ2-5; CDR3 protein: CASSLDPRGVQETQYF; CDR3 DNA: TGTGCCAGCAGCTTAGATCCGCGGGGGGTTCAAGAGACCCAGTACTTC
D gene: .; V gene: TRBV10-3; clone size: few; J gene: TRBJ1-2; CDR3 protein: CAISESSSGQLYGYTF; CDR3 DNA: TGTGCCATCAGTGAGTCTTCGAGTGGGCAGCTCTATGGCTACACCTTC
D gene: .; V gene: TRBV7-3; clone size: many; J gene: TRBJ2-1; CDR3 protein: CASSLSLAKSYNEQFF; CDR3 DNA: TGTGCCAGCAGCTTAAGCCTTGCAAAGTCCTACAATGAGCAGTTCTTC
D gene: .; V gene: TRBV7-6; clone size: .; J gene: TRBJ1-4; CDR3 protein: CASSLGGGATEKLFF; CDR3 DNA: TGTGCCAGCAGCTTAGGGGGGGGGGCCACTGAAAAACTGTTTTTT
D gene: .; V gene: TRBV6-1; clone size: many; J gene: TRBJ1-2; CDR3 protein: CASSRDGANYGYTF; CDR3 DNA: TGTGCCAGCAGTCGGGACGGTGCTAACTATGGCTACACCTTC
D gene: TRBD1; V gene: TRBV6-2/TRBV6-3; clone size: many; J gene: TRBJ2-7; CDR3 protein: CASSSNGGQVSEQYF; CDR3 DNA: TGTGCCAGCAGTTCCAACGGGGGACAGGTCTCCGAGCAGTACTTC
D gene: TRBD1; V gene: TRBV27; clone size: .; J gene: TRBJ2-1; CDR3 protein: CASSFLDRDEQFF; CDR3 DNA: TGTGCCAGCAGTTTCCTCGACAGGGATGAGCAGTTCTTC
D gene: .; V gene: TRBV20-1; clone size: many; J gene: TRBJ2-3; CDR3 protein: CSARPSGLRTDTQYF; CDR3 DNA: TGCAGTGCTAGGCCGTCCGGCCTTCGCACAGATACGCAGTATTTT
D gene: TRBD1; V gene: TRBV5-1; clone size: many; J gene: TRBJ2-5; CDR3 protein: CASSLETGGFRETQYF; CDR3 DNA: TGCGCCAGCAGCTTGGAGACAGGGGGCTTTCGAGAGACCCAGTACTTC
D gene: TRBD1; V gene: TRBV20-1; clone size: many; J gene: TRBJ2-5; CDR3 protein: CSARDSEGTGDIETQYF; CDR3 DNA: TGCAGTGCTAGAGATTCGGAGGGGACAGGGGATATCGAGACCCAGTACTTC
D gene: .; V gene: TRBV7-9; clone size: few; J gene: TRBJ1-2; CDR3 protein: CASSLGQYGYTF; CDR3 DNA: TGTGCCAGCAGCTTAGGACAGTATGGCTACACCTTC
D gene: .; V gene: TRBV6-2/TRBV6-3; clone size: many; J gene: TRBJ2-7; CDR3 protein: CASSLAHEQYF; CDR3 DNA: TGTGCCAGCAGTTTGGCGCACGAGCAGTACTTC
D gene: .; V gene: TRBV4-1; clone size: many; J gene: TRBJ1-5; CDR3 protein: CASSKDWGNQPQHF; CDR3 DNA: TGCGCCAGCAGCAAGGACTGGGGCAATCAGCCCCAGCATTTT
D gene: TRBD1; V gene: TRBV12-3/TRBV12-4; clone size: many; J gene: TRBJ1-1; CDR3 protein: CASSFRGRFTEAFF; CDR3 DNA: TGTGCCAGCAGTTTCAGGGGGCGGTTCACTGAAGCTTTCTTT
D gene: .; V gene: TRBV5-1; clone size: many; J gene: TRBJ1-6; CDR3 protein: CASSWGLSPLHF; CDR3 DNA: TGCGCCAGCAGCTGGGGACTATCACCCCTCCACTTT
D gene: .; V gene: TRBV12-3/TRBV12-4; clone size: many; J gene: TRBJ1-5; CDR3 protein: CASTILQGSNQPQHF; CDR3 DNA: TGTGCCAGCACCATATTACAGGGAAGCAATCAGCCCCAGCATTTT
D gene: .; V gene: TRBV3-1; clone size: many; J gene: TRBJ2-7; CDR3 protein: CASSHRNYEQYF; CDR3 DNA: TGTGCCAGCAGCCATAGAAACTACGAGCAGTACTTC
D gene: .; V gene: TRBV12-3/TRBV12-4; clone size: many; J gene: TRBJ2-7; CDR3 protein: CASSLVPSSYEQYF; CDR3 DNA: TGTGCCAGCAGTTTAGTTCCGAGCTCCTACGAGCAGTACTTC
D gene: TRBD1; V gene: TRBV29-1; clone size: many; J gene: TRBJ1-4; CDR3 protein: CSAALGTGDEKLFF; CDR3 DNA: TGCAGCGCCGCATTAGGGACAGGGGATGAAAAACTGTTTTTT
D gene: TRBD1; V gene: TRBV6-1; clone size: many; J gene: TRBJ1-5; CDR3 protein: CASSDWTGERNQPQHF; CDR3 DNA: TGTGCCAGCAGTGACTGGACAGGGGAACGGAATCAGCCCCAGCATTTT
D gene: .; V gene: TRBV18; clone size: many; J gene: TRBJ2-7; CDR3 protein: CASSPQIRRAETYEQYF; CDR3 DNA: TGTGCCAGCTCACCACAGATTAGAAGGGCTGAAACCTACGAGCAGTACTTC
D gene: .; V gene: TRBV20-1; clone size: many; J gene: TRBJ2-7; CDR3 protein: CSATTDPYEQYF; CDR3 DNA: TGCAGTGCGACGACAGACCCCTACGAGCAGTACTTC
D gene: TRBD2; V gene: TRBV20-1; clone size: many; J gene: TRBJ2-1; CDR3 protein: CSARDSGGADYEQFF; CDR3 DNA: TGCAGTGCTAGAGATAGCGGGGGGGCCGACTATGAGCAGTTCTTC
D gene: .; V gene: TRBV5-1; clone size: many; J gene: TRBJ2-5; CDR3 protein: CASRGTGLQETQYF; CDR3 DNA: TGCGCCAGCAGGGGGACGGGACTCCAAGAGACCCAGTACTTC
D gene: .; V gene: TRBV24-1; clone size: .; J gene: TRBJ2-2; CDR3 protein: CATSDSAAANTGELFF; CDR3 DNA: TGTGCCACCAGTGATTCGGCTGCCGCGAACACCGGGGAGCTGTTTTTT
D gene: .; V gene: TRBV3-1; clone size: .; J gene: TRBJ2-3; CDR3 protein: CASSQEAASADTQYF; CDR3 DNA: TGTGCCAGCAGCCAAGAGGCGGCTAGCGCAGATACGCAGTATTTT
D gene: .; V gene: TRBV14; clone size: few; J gene: TRBJ1-1; CDR3 protein: CASSITSGSTEAFF; CDR3 DNA: TGTGCCAGCAGCATAACCTCGGGGAGCACTGAAGCTTTCTTT
D gene: .; V gene: TRBV9; clone size: many; J gene: TRBJ1-2; CDR3 protein: CASSASTGTYGYTF; CDR3 DNA: TGTGCCAGCAGCGCCTCCACCGGGACCTATGGCTACACCTTC
D gene: .; V gene: TRBV20-1; clone size: many; J gene: TRBJ1-1; CDR3 protein: CSASKWGRNTEAFF; CDR3 DNA: TGCAGTGCTTCCAAGTGGGGTCGGAACACTGAAGCTTTCTTT
D gene: .; V gene: TRBV19; clone size: .; J gene: TRBJ1-1; CDR3 protein: CASSPRTVEAFF; CDR3 DNA: TGTGCCAGTTCCCCACGGACAGTTGAAGCTTTCTTT